This T cell receptor beta chain was sequenced during a study of human T cells and chemical hapten exposure. Overall study context: Small pooled library volume differences chiefly drove per-sample TCR yield variation.

Individual cDNA molecules had unique molecular identifiers attached to them by the library. Per the original methods: Samples held a median of 95,638 TCRs, range about 20,000–700,000. Via MiXCR, TCRdb re-called the RACE reads, giving one row per CDR3 protein. In this record, the V and J calls reflect TCRdb's handling and not the investigators' own analysis. This sample yields around 80,000 distinct CDR3 sequences, of which approximately 8% are seen a single time; around 1.4% belongs to the top ten. Of note for this clonotype: The antigen remains undetermined.

Study-wide results and caveats: With regard to DPC sensitization, TCRs above 1 in 1000 frequency did not change.

The CDR3 runs 17 residues. Germline V gene sequence: CDR1 MNHNY, CDR2 SVGAGI (reference sequence). The V gene end was trimmed by 2 bases and the J gene end by 3 bases; junction bases not matched to a gene: 12. Regarding time point: healthy volunteer bleed at 6 weeks. Total RNA came from unfractionated whole blood. This chain connects TRBV6-6 to TRBJ2-7; 8 bases are shared with TRBD1. The TCR sequence derives from a male donor in good health. Some clones in this sample may be carry-over from other donors' samples. Sequences were obtained from whole blood. The CDR3 loop is CASSYPDRGRFDYEQYF. The CDR3 nucleotides are TGTGCCAGCAGTTACCCCGACAGGGGACGTTTTGACTACGAGCAGTACTTC.